The subject of this entry is one T cell receptor (beta chain). Germline assignment: CDR1 MNHEY and CDR2 SVGAGI. The CDR3 spans 15 residues. V dropped 4 bases and J dropped 0 bases, with 10 bases sitting between them. The source of the sample is a study of shared clonotypes between healthy human individuals. Unsorted PBMC replicate PCRs used 250 to 350 ng DNA, 32,000 or so T cell genomes. The method was immunoSEQ multiplex PCR; TCRdb's version includes in-frame clones alone and lacks a portion of them. The sample gives about 510,000 clones, approximately 79% of which show up once; roughly an eighth is in the top ten. Participating donors were healthy, HIV-negative adults free of recent acute infections or vaccinations.

V gene TRBV6-5 combines with J gene TRBJ2-1; D perhaps matches TRBD1 (6 bases). Sequencing was carried out using PBMCs. The receptor was derived from a woman aged 40 to 50 in good health. Some clones in this sample may be carry-over from other donors' samples. In DNA form, the CDR3 reads TGTGCCAGCAGTTTCTTGGGGGCCTCCTACAATGAGCAGTTCTTC. Amino acid sequence: CASSFLGASYNEQFF.